Each of the 18 T cell receptor beta chains below was sequenced from the same sample in a study of shared clonotypes between healthy human individuals. The table came from immunoSEQ multiplex PCR; TCRdb's copy has only in-frame clones and leaves some out. The table records 490,000 or so clones, over 65% of them present only once. Sequenced material: PBMCs. The receptors derive from a woman between 40 and 50 years old in good health. Some clones in this sample may be carry-over from other donors' samples.

This clone was seen just once. This sequence joins TRBV4-3 and TRBJ1-4; TRBD1 is a possible D gene (5 bases). CDR1 is LGHNA, CDR2 YSLEER, per germline. The V gene lost 5 bases and the J gene lost 5 bases, with 9 bases spanning the gap. This CDR3 is 13 amino acids long. CDR3 in amino acids: CASSGGANEKLFF. CDR3 sequence (DNA): TGCGCCAGCAGCGGGGGAGCCAATGAAAAACTGTTTTTT.

This clone was detected only once. This may be a read error: a much more frequent sequence differs by one nucleotide. This specimen includes other DNA sequences encoding the same CDR3. This chain uses TRBV2 with TRBJ2-7, with TRBD1 matching over 11 bases. The germline CDR1 and CDR2 sequences are SNHLY and FYNNEI. V dropped 6 bases and J dropped 2; count of bases not matched to a gene: 3. CDR3 length equals 14 residues. The CDR3 region is CASSRDRGAYEQYF. The CDR3 region has the DNA TGTGCCAGCAGCCGGGACAGGGGGGCCTACGAGCAGTACTTC.

The chain couples TRBV19 to TRBJ1-1; TRBD1 is a possible D gene (6 bases). Germline CDR1 is LNHDA and CDR2 is SQIVND (reference sequence). The CDR3 runs to 14 residues. The V and J ends lost 3 bases and 4 bases respectively, with 12 bases between them. The CDR3 nucleotides read TGTGCCAGTAGTATTAACAGGGCATTCACTGAAGCTTTCTTT. The encoded protein is CASSINRAFTEAFF.

V and J are TRBV18 and TRBJ2-7; a weak D match, TRBD1 (6 bases). V was pared by 5 bases and J by 6 bases, with 14 bases between. CDR3 length: 13 amino acids. Looked up from germline, CDR1 is KGHSH and CDR2 is LQKENI. Here the CDR3 DNA reads TGTGCCAGCTCAACAACAGGGTTTGGCGAGCAGTACTTC. Its translation is CASSTTGFGEQYF.

V and J are TRBV7-2 and TRBJ2-7; the D is unclear. Germline V CDR1 and CDR2: SGHTA, FQGNSA. Trimming stripped 4 bases from V and 1 base from J, with 11 bases between. The CDR3 sequence is 14 residues long. Here the CDR3 reads CASSYGPFSYEQYF. DNA for the CDR3: TGTGCCAGCAGCTATGGACCGTTTTCCTACGAGCAGTACTTC.

This chain joins TRBV5-4 and TRBJ2-5; D ambiguous. Germline CDR1 and CDR2: SGHNT and YYREEE (reference sequence). Trimming took 1 base from V and 3 from J, leaving 10 bases between them. The CDR3 runs 14 residues. The CDR3 reads CASSLKGGKETQYF. As DNA, the CDR3 is TGTGCCAGCAGCTTGAAAGGTGGAAAAGAGACCCAGTACTTC.

A note on this clone: The same CDR3 also results from other DNA sequences found in this sample. This chain joins TRBV11-3 and TRBJ2-1, with 15 bases matching TRBD2. There are 15 residues in the CDR3. The J segment lost 8 bases and the V segment lost 5 bases, leaving 4 bases of the junction unmatched. The germline V gene has CDR1 SGHNT and CDR2 YENEEA. Written as DNA, the CDR3 is TGTGCCAGCAGCCCGGGACTAGCGGGAGGCCATGAGCAGTTCTTC. Amino acid sequence: CASSPGLAGGHEQFF.

The rearrangement joins TRBV18 to TRBJ2-1; perhaps D is TRBD1 or TRBD2 (5 bases each). CDR1 and CDR2 from the germline V gene are KGHSH and LQKENI. This CDR3 is 15 amino acids long. The V end was cut by 3 bases, the J end by 7 bases, with 16 bases between. The CDR3 region is CASSPPRDLVNEQFF. The CDR3 region has the DNA TGTGCCAGCTCACCCCCCCGGGACCTCGTAAATGAGCAGTTCTTC. The full variable domain, with the rest looked up from reference TRBV18 and TRBJ2-1, is NAGVMQNPRHLVRRRGQEARLRCSPMKGHSHVYWYRQLPEEGLKFMVYLQKENIIDESGMPKERFSAEFPKEGPSILRIQQVVRGDSAAYFCASSPPRDLVNEQFFGPGTRLTVL.

V and J are TRBV28 and TRBJ2-1; unclear D gene. CDR3 length: 14 residues. Trimming cost V 2 bases and J 12 bases, with 17 bases left between them. Per the germline V gene, CDR1 is MDHEN and CDR2 is SYDVKM. CDR3 nucleotides: TGTGCCAGCAGTTTAATCCGGGCACAGTTGGTGCAGTTCTTC. Its translation is CASSLIRAQLVQFF.

The rearrangement links TRBV29-1 to TRBJ2-3, with a tentative D call TRBD1 (5 bases). The CDR3 sequence is 12 residues long. With 7 bases removed from V and 1 base from J, the gap between germline ends came to 9 bases. In germline, CDR1 is SQVTM, CDR2 ANQGSEA. CDR3 residues: CSAGPGTDTQYF. Written as DNA, the CDR3 is TGCAGCGCAGGGCCCGGCACAGATACGCAGTATTTT.

The genes are TRBV28 and TRBJ1-5; TRBD1 matches at 7 bases. V lost 6 bases and J lost 4; bases outside the gene matches: 3. This CDR3 has 13 amino acids. Germline assignment: CDR1 MDHEN and CDR2 SYDVKM. In DNA, the CDR3 is TGTGCCAGCAGCCCAGGGGGAAATCAGCCCCAGCATTTT. Protein: CASSPGGNQPQHF.

The V gene is TRBV27, the J gene TRBJ1-1; D remains ambiguous. The V and J ends lost 1 base and 2 bases respectively, with 11 bases between them. The CDR3 totals 15 residues. The V gene's germline CDR1 is MNHEY and CDR2 SMNVEV (reference sequence). CDR3 coding DNA: TGTGCCAGCAGTTTATGGTCGGAGGGAAACACTGAAGCTTTCTTT. This encodes CASSLWSEGNTEAFF.

This clone was seen once. CDR3 region: CSAAQENNQPQHF. The DNA for the CDR3 is TGCAGCGCCGCCCAGGAAAACAATCAGCCCCAGCATTTT. This chain joins TRBV29-1 and TRBJ1-5; D unresolved. The length of the CDR3 is 13 residues. V shed 7 bases and J shed 3 bases, with 13 bases lying between them. The V gene's germline CDR1 is SQVTM and CDR2 ANQGSEA.

This clone was found once. The sample contains more than one DNA sequence encoding this CDR3. This rearrangement joins TRBV5-4 to TRBJ2-3, with 11 nucleotides matching TRBD2. CDR3 length equals 15 residues. V gave up 4 bases and J gave up 4 bases; unmatched junction bases: 5. Germline V lookup: CDR1 SGHNT, CDR2 YYREEE (reference sequence). As DNA, the CDR3 is TGTGCCAGCAGCCCGGGGACTAGCGGCTCAGATACGCAGTATTTT. Translated: CASSPGTSGSDTQYF.

This clone was seen only once. This chain uses TRBV10-3 with TRBJ1-2; 9 positions match TRBD1. Trimming removed 4 bases from V and 4 bases from J; junction bases left unmatched: 7. Germline V gene sequence: CDR1 ENHRY, CDR2 SYGVKD. This CDR3 region has 15 residues. DNA of the CDR3: TGTGCCATCAGTGTGCAGAAACAGGGGGCCTATGGCTACACCTTC. Its protein is CAISVQKQGAYGYTF.

About this clone itself: Other DNA sequences in this sample translate to the same CDR3. The J gene is TRBJ2-7, the V gene TRBV9; 11 bases map to TRBD2. The length of the CDR3 is 16 residues. Germline CDR1 SGDLS, CDR2 YYNGEE. Losses at the gene ends were 3 bases for V and 1 base for J; bases not matched to a gene: 6. The CDR3 region has the DNA TGTGCCAGCAGCGGATTAGCGGGAGGGCCTTCCTACGAGCAGTACTTC. Its protein product is CASSGLAGGPSYEQYF.

The chain uses TRBV10-3 and TRBJ2-3, with D perhaps TRBD2 (7 bases). The CDR3 is made up of 14 amino acids. From germline, CDR1 is ENHRY and CDR2 SYGVKD. In DNA form, the CDR3 reads TGTGCGGGGGGGGCAGAAACTAGCACAGATACGCAGTATTTT. Its translation is CAGGAETSTDTQYF.

The rearrangement links TRBV30 to TRBJ2-1; weak D call: TRBD1 (5 bases). Germline V gives CDR1 GTSNPN, CDR2 SVGIG (reference sequence). Deletions cut 1 base from V and 4 bases from J, with 8 bases between. The CDR3 contains 13 residues. CDR3 region: CAWSARQYNEQFF. Written as DNA, the CDR3 is TGTGCCTGGAGTGCGAGACAGTACAATGAGCAGTTCTTC.